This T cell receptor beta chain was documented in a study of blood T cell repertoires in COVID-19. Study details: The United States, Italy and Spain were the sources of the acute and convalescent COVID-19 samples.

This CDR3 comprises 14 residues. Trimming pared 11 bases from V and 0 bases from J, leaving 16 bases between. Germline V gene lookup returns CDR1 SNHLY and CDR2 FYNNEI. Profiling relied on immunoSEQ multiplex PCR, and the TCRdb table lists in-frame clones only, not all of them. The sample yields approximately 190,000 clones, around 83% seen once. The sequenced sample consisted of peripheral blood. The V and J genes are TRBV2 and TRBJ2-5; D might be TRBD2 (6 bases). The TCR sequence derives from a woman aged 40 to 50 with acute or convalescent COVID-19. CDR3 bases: TGTGCCGATGGTAGCGGACCCGACCAAGAGACCCAGTACTTC. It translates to CADGSGPDQETQYF.